A selection of T cell receptor beta chains follows, all from one sample in a study of tumor-infiltrating lymphocytes in primary liver carcinoma. TCRdb reprocessed the multiplex PCR reads with MiXCR, giving one entry per CDR3 protein. The sample holds tens of thousands of distinct CDR3 sequences; 60% to 75% are singletons and the top ten take over 25%. Source material: liver tumor tissue from sampling region 3. The receptors originated from a man aged 40-55 years with primary liver carcinoma and hepatitis B virus infection. Each CDR3 is given with its conserved first and last residue. D genes are given only for firm matches. A row's size may be missing; if present it is once, few, many or a size class.

J: TRBJ2-3
D: -
size: -
V: TRBV5-1
CDR3: CASHQGHGDTQYF
DNA: TGCGCCAGTCATCAGGGGCATGGAGATACGCAGTATTTT

J: TRBJ2-1
D: -
size: -
V: TRBV11-2
CDR3: CASSFDIGLTIGEQFF
DNA: TGTGCCAGCAGCTTCGATATCGGACTAACCATCGGTGAGCAGTTCTTC

J: TRBJ2-1
D: -
size: -
V: TRBV29-1
CDR3: CSVDKRNEPFF
DNA: TGCAGCGTTGATAAGAGGAATGAGCCGTTCTTC

J: TRBJ2-7
D: -
size: -
V: TRBV7-9
CDR3: CASSRAAGGTYGQYF
DNA: TGTGCCAGCAGTAGAGCAGCGGGTGGGACTTACGGGCAGTACTTC

J: TRBJ1-4
D: -
size: -
V: TRBV28
CDR3: CVSSPPGRGAANEKLFF
DNA: TGTGTCAGCAGTCCCCCCGGACGGGGGGCGGCTAATGAAAAACTGTTTTTT

J: TRBJ2-3
D: TRBD2
size: -
V: TRBV11-2
CDR3: CAGNPPTSGSIDTQYF
DNA: TGTGCCGGCAACCCCCCGACTAGCGGCAGCATAGATACGCAGTATTTT

J: TRBJ1-2
D: -
size: -
V: TRBV20-1
CDR3: CSARVGYTF
DNA: TGCAGTGCCCGGGTTGGCTACACTTTC

J: TRBJ2-3
D: TRBD2
size: once
V: TRBV4-1
CDR3: CASRQKSPGLAGADTQYF
DNA: TGCGCCAGCCGCCAGAAGTCTCCAGGACTAGCGGGAGCAGATACGCAGTATTTT

J: TRBJ2-7
D: -
size: -
V: TRBV7-6
CDR3: CTSSSQEGYEQYF
DNA: TGTACCAGCAGCTCGCAAGAGGGCTACGAGCAGTATTTC

J: TRBJ1-6
D: -
size: once
V: TRBV11-2
CDR3: CASSLQGSNSLLHF
DNA: TGTGCCAGCAGCTTACAGGGGTCAAATTCACTCCTCCACTTT

J: TRBJ2-1
D: TRBD2
size: -
V: TRBV12-3/TRBV12-4
CDR3: CVSRPSGGEQFF
DNA: TGTGTTAGCAGGCCTAGCGGCGGTGAGCAGTTCTTC

J: TRBJ2-1
D: TRBD2
size: once
V: TRBV6-1
CDR3: CASTDGLASYNEQFF
DNA: TGTGCCAGCACCGACGGACTAGCGTCATACAATGAGCAGTTCTTC

J: TRBJ2-1
D: -
size: -
V: TRBV7-8
CDR3: CASGLGSGRGDNEQFF
DNA: TGTGCCAGCGGTTTAGGGTCGGGCAGGGGGGACAATGAGCAGTTCTTC

J: TRBJ1-5
D: -
size: -
V: TRBV6-5
CDR3: CAISFSGEEQPQHF
DNA: TGTGCCATCAGTTTTTCAGGGGAGGAGCAGCCCCAACATTTT

J: TRBJ1-1
D: -
size: -
V: TRBV11-2
CDR3: CDSSLGYTEAFF
DNA: TGCGACAGCAGCTTGGGGTACACTGAAGCTTTCTTT

J: TRBJ2-7
D: TRBD2
size: -
V: TRBV4-1
CDR3: CASSQSGGKKREGLSSYNEQYF
DNA: TGCGCCAGCAGCCAATCAGGGGGAAAAAAGCGGGAGGGCTTAAGCTCCTACAATGAGCAGTACTTC

J: TRBJ2-5
D: TRBD2
size: -
V: TRBV5-4
CDR3: CASSALSGRLQETQYF
DNA: TGTGCAAGCAGCGCCCTTAGCGGGAGGCTTCAAGAGACCCAGTACTTC

J: TRBJ2-7
D: -
size: -
V: TRBV11-2
CDR3: CVISSTRGRRYEQYF
DNA: TGTGTCATCAGCTCAACCCGTGGGAGAAGATACGAGCAGTACTTC

J: TRBJ2-2
D: -
size: -
V: TRBV10-3
CDR3: CAIKVEGNTGKLFF
DNA: TGTGCCATTAAGGTTGAGGGAAACACCGGGAAGCTGTTTTTC

J: TRBJ2-1
D: TRBD2
size: -
V: TRBV11-1
CDR3: CASCPRGAGGPHNDQFF
DNA: TGTGCCAGCTGTCCCCGGGGAGCGGGAGGGCCTCACAATGATCAGTTCTTC

J: TRBJ2-7
D: -
size: -
V: TRBV18
CDR3: CASSLTSPWSEISYEQYF
DNA: TGTGCCAGCTCACTCACTTCCCCCTGGAGCGAAATATCCTACGAGCAGTACTTC

J: TRBJ1-2
D: -
size: -
V: TRBV4-2
CDR3: CASSHGTGGYTF
DNA: TGCGCAAGCAGCCATGGGACGGGTGGCTACACCTTC

J: TRBJ2-3
D: -
size: -
V: TRBV10-3
CDR3: CATSERVGATGTQYF
DNA: TGTGCCACCAGTGAGAGAGTGGGAGCAACAGGTACGCAGTATTTT

J: TRBJ2-1
D: -
size: -
V: TRBV2
CDR3: CANRGENEQFF
DNA: TGTGCCAACCGAGGGGAAAATGAGCAGTTCTTC

J: TRBJ2-6
D: -
size: -
V: TRBV6-5
CDR3: CASRLGQRSSGANVLTF
DNA: TGTGCCAGTAGATTAGGACAGAGATCCTCTGGGGCCAACGTCCTGACCTTC

J: TRBJ2-1
D: -
size: few
V: TRBV29-1
CDR3: CSGLPRQEADEQFF
DNA: TGCAGCGGATTGCCGAGACAGGAGGCGGATGAGCAGTTCTTC

J: TRBJ1-1
D: -
size: -
V: TRBV28
CDR3: CASTLASVGAWTEAFF
DNA: TGTGCCAGCACCCTTGCCTCTGTGGGGGCATGGACTGAAGCTTTCTTT

J: TRBJ2-5
D: -
size: -
V: TRBV5-1
CDR3: CASSPLPGIGGEGTQYF
DNA: TGCGCCAGCAGCCCCCTGCCCGGGATAGGGGGAGAAGGGACCCAGTACTTC

J: TRBJ2-7
D: -
size: -
V: TRBV18
CDR3: CASSLLGGTRYEQYF
DNA: TGTGCCAGCTCACTACTAGGGGGGACTCGATACGAGCAGTACTTC

J: TRBJ2-7
D: -
size: -
V: TRBV7-8
CDR3: CASSLNREGHDQYF
DNA: TGTGCCAGCAGCTTAAACAGGGAGGGCCACGATCAGTACTTC

J: TRBJ2-7
D: -
size: many
V: TRBV6-6
CDR3: CASSYGWSYEQYF
DNA: TGTGCCAGCAGTTACGGTTGGAGCTACGAGCAGTACTTC

J: TRBJ1-3
D: -
size: -
V: TRBV11-2
CDR3: CASVQEAGDTIYF
DNA: TGTGCCTCAGTCCAGGAAGCTGGAGACACCATATATTTT

J: TRBJ2-2
D: -
size: few
V: TRBV29-1
CDR3: CSVATNTGELLF
DNA: TGTAGCGTTGCTACAAACACCGGGGAGCTGCTTTTT

J: TRBJ2-6
D: -
size: large
V: TRBV11-2
CDR3: CASSLGPGHSSGANVLTF
DNA: TGTGCCAGCAGCTTAGGGCCAGGGCACAGCTCTGGGGCCAACGTCCTGACTTTC

J: TRBJ2-1
D: -
size: many
V: TRBV5-1
CDR3: CASGSLAATYNEQFF
DNA: TGCGCCAGCGGATCATTAGCGGCAACCTACAATGAGCAGTTCTTC

J: TRBJ2-1
D: TRBD1
size: once
V: TRBV29-1
CDR3: CRGLQGQGVDEQFF
DNA: TGCAGAGGATTGCAGGGACAGGGGGTGGACGAGCAATTCTTC

J: TRBJ2-7
D: -
size: -
V: TRBV7-8
CDR3: CASSLEGSNPQGQQYF
DNA: TGTGCCAGCAGCTTAGAGGGGAGCAACCCCCAAGGTCAGCAGTACTTC

J: TRBJ2-1
D: TRBD2
size: -
V: TRBV11-1
CDR3: CASSMGLAGEVDNKQSF
DNA: TGTGCTAGCAGCATGGGACTAGCGGGAGAAGTTGACAATAAGCAGTCCTTC

J: TRBJ2-3
D: -
size: -
V: TRBV12-3/TRBV12-4
CDR3: CTSSADGTDTQFF
DNA: TGTACCAGCAGTGCGGACGGCACAGATACGCAGTTTTTT

J: TRBJ2-3
D: -
size: -
V: TRBV11-3
CDR3: CASGRRPGEDMQYF
DNA: TGTGCCAGCGGCCGAAGACCCGGGGAGGATATGCAGTATTTT

J: TRBJ2-6
D: -
size: -
V: TRBV6-6
CDR3: CASTYNQGPGVNVPTF
DNA: TGTGCCAGCACTTACAATCAGGGGCCCGGGGTCAACGTCCCGACTTTC

J: TRBJ2-1
D: TRBD2
size: many
V: TRBV5-1
CDR3: CASSFLSGSSYNEQFF
DNA: TGCGCCAGCAGCTTCCTTAGCGGGAGCTCCTACAATGAGCAGTTCTTC

J: TRBJ2-2
D: TRBD2
size: -
V: TRBV12-3/TRBV12-4
CDR3: CACNPLAGAAGTGELFF
DNA: TGTGCCTGCAATCCTCTAGCGGGAGCGGCGGGAACCGGGGAGCTGTTTTTT

J: TRBJ2-1
D: -
size: -
V: TRBV10-3
CDR3: CAISDDSVKNEQFF
DNA: TGTGCCATCAGTGATGACAGTGTAAAGAATGAGCAGTTCTTC

J: TRBJ2-7
D: TRBD2
size: many
V: TRBV28
CDR3: CASGREEREQYF
DNA: TGTGCCAGCGGGAGGGAGGAGAGGGAGCAGTACTTC

J: TRBJ2-7
D: TRBD2
size: -
V: TRBV6-1
CDR3: CASSGAASGRGEQYF
DNA: TGTGCCAGCAGTGGAGCGGCTAGCGGGAGGGGAGAGCAGTACTTC

J: TRBJ1-5
D: -
size: -
V: TRBV11-1
CDR3: CASSSGPHQTRHF
DNA: TGTGCCAGCAGCTCCGGGCCACATCAGACCCGGCATTTT